Below, 20 T cell receptor beta chains from the same sample are listed, as sequenced in a study of T-cell memory formation after mild COVID-19. TCRdb re-derived calls from the 5' RACE reads in MiXCR, one entry per CDR3 protein. The sample has over 300,000 distinct CDR3 sequences, 20% to 25% seen once. Material: PBMCs or a T cell subset sorted from them (not recorded which). These TCRs come from a man between 18 and 35 years old who had mild COVID-19 (a few samples of this study predate the infection). Cell type and time point are not known.

This clonotype was counted between two and nine times. The chain employs TRBV18 and TRBJ2-5; 11 bases align to TRBD2. V shed 4 bases, J shed 2 bases, and the junction held 6 bases outside the gene matches. Germline CDR1 is KGHSH and CDR2 is LQKENI. CDR3 size: 16 residues. The CDR3 DNA sequence: TGTGCCAGCTCACTCGCGACTAGCGGGGCTCAAGAGACCCAGTACTTC. This gives the protein CASSLATSGAQETQYF.

The J gene is TRBJ2-3, the V gene TRBV12-3 or TRBV12-4; D unresolved. V shed 2 bases and J shed 0 bases, with 24 bases lying between them. CDR3 length equals 20 residues. CDR3 nucleotides: TGTGCCAGCAGTTTATCCCCCCCCGGACGGACGCTGAAAAGCACAGATACGCAGTATTTT. Amino acids: CASSLSPPGRTLKSTDTQYF.

There are a few counts of this clonotype. This chain connects TRBV6-1 to TRBJ1-5; 9 nucleotides line up with TRBD1. The CDR3 covers 16 residues. V shed 6 bases and J 3 bases; nucleotides not matched to a gene: 9. Germline values: CDR1 MNHNS, CDR2 SASEGT. DNA for the CDR3: TGTGCCAGCAGCTGGACAGGGGCTTATGACAATCAGCCCCAGCATTTT. Translation: CASSWTGAYDNQPQHF.

This clonotype was observed a few times. The V and J genes are TRBV28 and TRBJ1-2; a possible D gene is TRBD1 (6 bases). The CDR3 has 13 amino acids. Germline V gives CDR1 MDHEN, CDR2 SYDVKM. Between the trimmed V and J ends, which lost 6 bases and 7 bases, there was a span of 15 bases. CDR3 protein: CASSYYAGVGYTF. DNA of the CDR3: TGTGCCAGCAGCTATTATGCAGGGGTTGGCTACACCTTC.

This chain links TRBV20-1 with TRBJ1-2; 10 bases are shared with TRBD1. This CDR3 contains 15 residues. J lost 3 bases, V lost 1 base, and 5 bases had no gene match. CDR1 and CDR2 (germline): DFQATT, SNEGSKA (reference sequence). The CDR3 here is CSARVPDRGDYGYTF. In DNA form, the CDR3 reads TGCAGTGCTAGAGTGCCGGACAGGGGGGACTATGGCTACACCTTC.

This clonotype showed up many times. Its ends do not fully match the called genes, so a read error is possible. The chain recombines TRBV12-3 or TRBV12-4 with TRBJ1-3; the match to TRBD1 covers 8 bases. The CDR3 is 14 residues long. CDR3 sequence (DNA): TGTGCCAGCACTTTACAGGGGGCTGGAAACACCATATATTTT. Protein: CASTLQGAGNTIYF.

In this sample, this clonotype turned up a few times. The chain recombines TRBV6-6 with TRBJ1-2; TRBD1 matches at 9 bases. The CDR3 covers 16 residues. The V segment lost 3 bases and the J segment 3 bases; nucleotides outside the gene matches: 8. Looked up from germline, CDR1 is MNHNY and CDR2 is SVGAGI (reference sequence). CDR3 in DNA: TGTGCCAGCAGTTATCGACAGGGGGAACCCCACTATGGCTACACCTTC. It translates to CASSYRQGEPHYGYTF.

This clonotype was seen just once. The chain joins TRBV6-5 to TRBJ1-6, with TRBD1 identical over 9 bases. Germline-derived CDR1 and CDR2 are MNHEY and SVGAGI. The CDR3 runs 16 residues. The J segment lost 5 bases and the V segment lost 7 bases, leaving 9 bases of the junction unmatched. CDR3: CASIPGQGFHNSPLHF. As DNA, the CDR3 is TGTGCCAGCATCCCGGGACAGGGTTTTCATAATTCACCCCTCCACTTT.

This clonotype was counted ten times or more. The rearrangement uses TRBV12-3 or TRBV12-4 and TRBJ2-6, with 7 nucleotides matching TRBD1. CDR3 length: 15 amino acids. Losses at the gene ends were 7 bases for V and 2 bases for J; bases not matched to a gene: 5. In DNA form, the CDR3 reads TGTGCCAGCACCCTAGACAGGGCTGGGGCCAACGTCCTGACTTTC. This sequence encodes CASTLDRAGANVLTF.

The chain couples TRBV19 to TRBJ2-6; perhaps D is TRBD1 or TRBD2 (5 bases each). Germline assignment: CDR1 LNHDA and CDR2 SQIVND (reference sequence). The CDR3 runs to 16 residues. The ends were cut back, 4 bases at V and 3 bases at J, with 13 bases in the middle. The CDR3 nucleotides read TGTGCCAGTAGTAAGGGTTCGGGGCTTGGGGCCAACGTCCTGACTTTC. Amino acid sequence: CASSKGSGLGANVLTF.

This clonotype showed up just a few times. This rearrangement joins TRBV6-6 to TRBJ1-6; TRBD1 is a possible D gene (6 bases). The CDR3 is 16 amino acids. V dropped 4 bases and J dropped 0 bases, with 10 bases sitting between them. Germline CDR1 reads MNHNY; CDR2 reads SVGAGI (reference sequence). CDR3 in amino acids: CASSLKDSSYNSPLHF. CDR3 bases: TGTGCCAGCAGTTTGAAGGACAGCTCCTATAATTCACCCCTCCACTTT.

This clonotype was detected a few times. This chain joins TRBV7-9 and TRBJ2-6, with TRBD1 identical over 9 bases. The CDR3 is made up of 17 amino acids. Trimming at V came to 2 bases and at J to 2 bases, leaving 4 bases not matched to a gene. CDR1 is SEHNR, CDR2 FQNEAQ, per germline (reference sequence). The CDR3 region is CASSLRRDRAGANVLTF. DNA of the CDR3: TGTGCCAGCAGCTTAAGGAGGGACAGGGCTGGGGCCAACGTCCTGACTTTC.

The rearrangement links TRBV7-2 to TRBJ1-4, with a possible D match to TRBD1 (5 bases). The CDR3 has 13 residues. Trimming removed 6 bases at V and 5 bases at J, with 10 bases between. CDR1 is SGHTA, CDR2 FQGNSA, per germline. The CDR3 DNA is TGTGCCAGCAGAGGGGCACCCAATGAAAAACTGTTTTTT. Its translation: CASRGAPNEKLFF. The entire variable domain, with the rest obtained from reference TRBV7-2 and TRBJ1-4, is as follows: GAGVSQSPSNKVTEKGKDVELRCDPISGHTALYWYRQSLGQGLEFLIYFQGNSAPDKSGLPSDRFSAERTGGSVSTLTIQRTQQEDSAVYLCASRGAPNEKLFFGSGTQLSVL.

A few counts support this clonotype. The chain has TRBV9 and TRBJ1-2, with 9 bases identical to TRBD1. The length of the CDR3 is 17 residues. From germline, CDR1 is SGDLS and CDR2 YYNGEE. After removal of 0 bases from V and 5 bases from J, the junction contained 11 bases not matched to a gene. The CDR3 loop reads CASSVGVGQGSGYGYTF. The DNA for the CDR3 is TGTGCCAGCAGCGTAGGTGTAGGACAGGGGTCCGGGTATGGCTACACCTTC.

This clonotype was detected a few times. The V gene is TRBV20-1, the J gene TRBJ2-7; D is possibly TRBD2 (6 bases). The germline V and J ends were trimmed by 4 bases and 6 bases, with 16 bases remaining between them. CDR3 size: 13 residues. Germline values: CDR1 DFQATT, CDR2 SNEGSKA (reference sequence). CDR3 residues: CSATPGGAGEQYV. The DNA for the CDR3 is TGCAGTGCTACGCCCGGCGGGGCGGGCGAGCAGTACGTC.

The table lists this clonotype with a few counts. The V call is TRBV7-9, the J call TRBJ1-1; D unclear. This CDR3 contains 11 residues. V shed 7 bases and J shed 5 bases, with 8 bases lying between them. Looked up from germline, CDR1 is SEHNR and CDR2 is FQNEAQ (reference sequence). CDR3 in amino acids: CASNRWTEAFF. CDR3 bases: TGTGCCAGCAATAGGTGGACTGAAGCTTTCTTT. The full variable domain, rest sourced from reference TRBV7-9 and TRBJ1-1, is DTGVSQNPRHKITKRGQNVTFRCDPISEHNRLYWYRQTLGQGPEFLTYFQNEAQLEKSRLLSDRFSAERPKGSFSTLEIQRTEQGDSAMYLCASNRWTEAFFGQGTRLTVV.

This clonotype was observed a handful of times. The rearrangement uses TRBV28 and TRBJ2-2; 8 bases align to TRBD2. CDR3 length equals 15 residues. With V trimmed by 5 bases and J by 8 bases, 10 bases remained unmatched. In germline, CDR1 is MDHEN, CDR2 SYDVKM. The DNA for the CDR3 is TGTGCCAGCAGTAGCAGGGGACTAGTCGGGGGGGAGCTGTTTTTT. Translated: CASSSRGLVGGELFF.

This clonotype was picked up a small number of times. This chain uses TRBV12-5 with TRBJ1-2; perhaps TRBD1 as D (5 bases). The CDR3 is 15 amino acids. The V gene lost 1 base and the J gene lost 4 bases, with 13 bases spanning the gap. Germline assignment: CDR1 LGHNT and CDR2 FRNRAP. The CDR3 region has the DNA TGTGCTAGTGGTTTGGGGCAGGGAGCATCCTATGGCTACACCTTC. Protein: CASGLGQGASYGYTF.

This clonotype was observed a few times. The V gene is TRBV10-3, the J gene TRBJ2-7; D gene unclear. The V end was cut by 0 bases, the J end by 3 bases, with 3 bases between. Germline V gene sequence: CDR1 ENHRY, CDR2 SYGVKD. The CDR3 is 12 amino acids. CDR3 protein: CAISESSYEQYF. The CDR3 DNA reads as TGTGCCATCAGTGAGTCGAGCTACGAGCAGTACTTC.

The chain carries TRBV3-1 and TRBJ1-1; 7 bases fit TRBD1. The CDR3 has 17 amino acids. Germline CDR1 and CDR2: LGHDT and YNNKEL (reference sequence). The V gene end was trimmed by 7 bases and the J gene end by 0 bases; junction bases not matched to a gene: 14. CDR3 sequence reads: CASTRTGMGQMNTEAFF. The DNA for the CDR3 is TGTGCCAGCACCAGAACGGGGATGGGACAGATGAACACTGAAGCTTTCTTT.